This T cell receptor beta chain was recovered during a study of identical twins. The study, taken as a whole, reports: Twin-shared out-of-frame alpha sequences were enriched for low generation probability. High-abundance cord blood beta clonotypes had fewer insertions; memory repertoires showed none.

TCRdb reanalysed the 5' RACE reads using MiXCR and keeps one entry per CDR3 protein. In the table there are 450,000 to 650,000 distinct CDR3 sequences, roughly 9.5% of which are singletons. This clonotype has a handful of counts. The antigen is not known. The length of the CDR3 is 15 residues. Germline CDR1 reads DFQATT; CDR2 reads SNEGSKA (reference sequence). With 2 bases clipped from V and 0 bases from J, the junction kept 4 bases outside the gene matches. This same sample was also taken into another study, of yellow fever vaccine responses in identical twins.

This TCR was recovered from a young woman in good health. The chain combines TRBV20-1 with TRBJ1-3, with 7 bases identical to TRBD1. Sequenced input: PBMCs. In DNA, the CDR3 is TGCAGTGCTAGACCGACAGGGATCTCTGGAAACACCATATATTTT. Translating gives CSARPTGISGNTIYF.